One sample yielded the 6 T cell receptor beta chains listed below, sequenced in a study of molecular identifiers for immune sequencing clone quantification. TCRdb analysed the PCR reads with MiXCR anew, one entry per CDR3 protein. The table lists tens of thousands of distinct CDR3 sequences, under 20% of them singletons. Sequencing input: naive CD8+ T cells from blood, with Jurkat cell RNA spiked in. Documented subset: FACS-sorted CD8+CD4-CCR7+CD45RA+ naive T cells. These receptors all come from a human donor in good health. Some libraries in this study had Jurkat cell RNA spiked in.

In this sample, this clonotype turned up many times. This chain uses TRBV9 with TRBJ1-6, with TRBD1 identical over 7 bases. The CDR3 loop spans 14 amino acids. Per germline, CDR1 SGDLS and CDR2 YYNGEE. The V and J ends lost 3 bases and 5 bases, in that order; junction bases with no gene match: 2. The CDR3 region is CASSAGQNNSPLHF. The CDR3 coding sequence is TGTGCCAGCAGCGCGGGACAGAATAATTCACCCCTCCACTTT.

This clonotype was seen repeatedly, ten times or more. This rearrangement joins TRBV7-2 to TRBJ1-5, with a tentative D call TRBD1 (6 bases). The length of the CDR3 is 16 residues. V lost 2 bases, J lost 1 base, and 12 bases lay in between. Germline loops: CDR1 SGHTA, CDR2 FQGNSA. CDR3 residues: CASSLLPGQSNQPQHF. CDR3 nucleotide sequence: TGTGCCAGCAGCTTACTACCTGGACAGAGCAATCAGCCCCAGCATTTT.

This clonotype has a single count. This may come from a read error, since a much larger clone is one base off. The CDR3 spells CAISAEDMTLNAEAFF. In nucleotides, the CDR3 is TGTGCCATCAGTGCAGAGGACATGACTTTGAACGCTGAAGCTTTCTTT. The chain carries TRBV10-3 and TRBJ1-1, with D possibly TRBD1 on 5 matching bases. The V gene's germline CDR1 is ENHRY and CDR2 SYGVKD. The CDR3 covers 16 residues.

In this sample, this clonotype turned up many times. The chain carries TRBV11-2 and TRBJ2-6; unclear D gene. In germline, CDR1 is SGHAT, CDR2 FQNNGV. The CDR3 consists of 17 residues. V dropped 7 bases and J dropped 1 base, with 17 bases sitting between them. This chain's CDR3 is CASTGPNFGSGANVLTF. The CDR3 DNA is TGTGCCAGCACCGGACCCAACTTTGGTTCTGGGGCCAACGTCCTGACTTTC.

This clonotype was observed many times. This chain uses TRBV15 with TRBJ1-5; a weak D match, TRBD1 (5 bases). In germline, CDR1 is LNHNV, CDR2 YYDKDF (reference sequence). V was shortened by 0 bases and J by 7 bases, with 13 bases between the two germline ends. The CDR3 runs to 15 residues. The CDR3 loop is CATSRDRQGWQPQHF. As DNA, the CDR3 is TGTGCCACCAGCAGAGATCGGCAGGGCTGGCAGCCCCAGCATTTT.

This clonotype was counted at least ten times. The CDR3 is CASSQDGTGADTQYF. The CDR3 DNA is TGCGCCAGCAGCCAAGATGGGACAGGGGCTGATACGCAGTATTTT. J is TRBJ2-3 and V is TRBV4-1; 10 bases fit TRBD1. Trimming took 0 bases from V and 6 from J; bases not matched to a gene: 3. The CDR3 spans 15 residues. The germline V gene encodes CDR1 MGHRA and CDR2 YSYEKL.